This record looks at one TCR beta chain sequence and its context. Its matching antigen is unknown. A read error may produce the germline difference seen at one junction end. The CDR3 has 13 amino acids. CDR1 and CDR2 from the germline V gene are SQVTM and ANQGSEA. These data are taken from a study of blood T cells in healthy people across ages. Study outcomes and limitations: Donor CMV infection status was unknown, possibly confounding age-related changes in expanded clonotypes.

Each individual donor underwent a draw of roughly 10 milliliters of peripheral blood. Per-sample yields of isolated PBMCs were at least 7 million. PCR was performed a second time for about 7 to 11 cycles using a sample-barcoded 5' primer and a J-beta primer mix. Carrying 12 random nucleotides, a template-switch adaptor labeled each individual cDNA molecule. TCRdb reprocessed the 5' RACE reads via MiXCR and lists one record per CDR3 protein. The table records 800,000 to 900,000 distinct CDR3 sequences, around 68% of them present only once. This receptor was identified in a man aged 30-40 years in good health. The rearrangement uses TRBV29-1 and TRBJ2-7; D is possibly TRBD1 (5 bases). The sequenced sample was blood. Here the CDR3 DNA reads TGCAGCGCTGAAGGGGTGGCAGGGTATGAGCAGTACTTC. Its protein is CSAEGVAGYEQYF.